Presented here are 7 T cell receptor beta chains from one specimen sequenced in a study of blood T cells in healthy people across ages. Combining a sample-barcoded 5' primer with a J-beta primer mix, a second PCR ran for roughly 7 to 11 cycles. TCRdb analysed the 5' RACE reads with MiXCR anew, one entry per CDR3 protein. The sample holds around 1,600,000 distinct CDR3 sequences, 35% to 45% seen once. Sample: blood. Receptor source: a woman younger than 30 in good health.

The genes are TRBV7-2 and TRBJ2-1, with 7 nucleotides matching TRBD1. The CDR3 runs 15 residues. V shed 1 base, J shed 8 bases, and the junction held 8 bases outside the gene matches. Germline V gene data show CDR1 as SGHTA and CDR2 as FQGNSA. The CDR3 spells CASSLGLTGWYEQFF. In DNA form, the CDR3 reads TGTGCCAGCAGCTTAGGGTTGACAGGGTGGTATGAGCAGTTCTTC.

The chain carries TRBV4-3 and TRBJ2-7, with D uncertain. Trimming shortened V by 1 base and J by 0 bases, and 10 bases separated the two germline ends. The CDR3 spans 15 residues. The V gene's germline CDR1 is LGHNA and CDR2 YSLEER. The CDR3 is CASSQAHPSSYEQYF. For the CDR3, the DNA is TGCGCCAGCAGCCAAGCGCACCCGAGCTCCTACGAGCAGTACTTC.

The chain carries TRBV27 and TRBJ2-2; TRBD1 matches at 11 bases. Germline assignment: CDR1 MNHEY and CDR2 SMNVEV (reference sequence). J lost 6 bases, V lost 3 bases, and 6 bases had no gene match. The CDR3 is 16 residues long. The CDR3 DNA reads as TGTGCCAGCAGTTTTAGGGGACAGGGGGATGCCGGGGAGCTGTTTTTT. Protein product: CASSFRGQGDAGELFF.

This clonotype has only a few counts. V usage is TRBV20-1 and J usage is TRBJ1-4; possibly TRBD1 for D (6 bases). Germline V gene lookup returns CDR1 DFQATT and CDR2 SNEGSKA (reference sequence). The V and J ends lost 4 bases and 8 bases respectively, with 11 bases between them. This CDR3 spans 12 amino acids. For the CDR3, the DNA is TGCAGTGCTAACAGGGCGGGGGAAAAACTGTTTTTT. As protein: CSANRAGEKLFF.

This clonotype has more than one count but fewer than ten. This sequence joins TRBV2 and TRBJ2-7; 7 bases agree with TRBD2. Trimming cost V 11 bases and J 7 bases; bases outside gene matches: 14. The germline V gene has CDR1 SNHLY and CDR2 FYNNEI. The CDR3 extends over 13 amino acids. The CDR3 DNA follows: TGTGCCGGGTTAGACAAGAGGACTAGGGAGCAGTACTTC. It yields the protein CAGLDKRTREQYF.

The chain has TRBV2 and TRBJ2-2; no reliable D call. In germline, CDR1 is SNHLY, CDR2 FYNNEI. The CDR3 totals 17 residues. V dropped 6 bases and J dropped 4 bases, with 21 bases sitting between them. The CDR3 DNA reads TGTGCCAGCAGCGTCCTACGGCTGTGGAAGGGCACCGGGGAGCTGTTTTTT. Protein product: CASSVLRLWKGTGELFF.

The gene calls are TRBV7-2 and TRBJ2-3; TRBD2 aligns across 9 bases. CDR1 and CDR2 from the germline V gene are SGHTA and FQGNSA. This CDR3 comprises 16 residues. V shed 5 bases and J 6 bases; nucleotides not matched to a gene: 12. CDR3 DNA sequence: TGTGCCAGCAGCGTTCGTAGCGGGAGAAGGGCGGATACGCAGTATTTT. Protein: CASSVRSGRRADTQYF.